The source of this T cell receptor beta chain is a study of blood T cell repertoires in COVID-19. Study background: Samples of COVID-19 (acute and convalescent) were obtained from the United States, Italy and Spain. T cells, B-cell-depleted T cells, or PBMCs provided the cDNA or gDNA that served as material.

This clone was recorded once. Assignments of participants to cohorts depended upon their own reported clinical history. The CDR3 extends over 14 amino acids. V dropped 6 bases and J dropped 0; count of bases not matched to a gene: 4. CDR1 and CDR2 (germline): SNHLY, FYNNEI. Sequenced by immunoSEQ multiplex PCR; TCRdb stores in-frame clones only, minus some. The sample holds 120,000 to 150,000 clones, roughly 88% seen once. This receptor was identified in a woman in her 30s with acute COVID-19. Source material: PBMCs or T cells enriched from blood (not recorded which). The chain carries TRBV2 and TRBJ1-1; 7 bases align to TRBD1. The CDR3 nucleotides are TGTGCCAGCAGGGGACAGAGCATGAACACTGAAGCTTTCTTT. Amino acids: CASRGQSMNTEAFF.